This T cell receptor (beta chain) came from a study of Ad26.COV2.S vaccination and SARS-CoV-2 variants. Study in general: Ad26.COV2.S arm of COV1001 included the donor.

Study-wide points: It was reported that spike-specific CD8+ and CD4+ T cell responses were substantially broad after vaccination. Recipients of vaccine and of placebo showed similar breadth of their non-spike TCR repertoires.

CDR3 length equals 14 residues. Trimming removed 5 bases from V and 7 bases from J, with 16 bases in between. From germline, CDR1 is SEHNR and CDR2 FQNEAQ (reference sequence). Sample treatment: roughly 19 received Ad26.COV2.S at low or high dose, single or two shots; several received placebo; per-sample allocation not given. The investigators took samples on day 63 after the first vaccine or placebo injection. Donation came from an adult in Boston who was aged 18-55 years. Repertoires were generated with immunoSEQ multiplex PCR, while TCRdb's copy carries only in-frame clones and drops some. The sample yields about 400,000 clones, roughly 85% seen once. A note on this clone: Antigen: not known.

The sequence was collected from a person between 18 and 59 years old who received the Ad26.COV2.S COVID-19 vaccine or a placebo. The V and J genes are TRBV7-9 and TRBJ2-3; the D is unclear. The sequencing here drew on peripheral blood, taken in a trial of Ad26.COV2.S vaccine versus placebo. CDR3 sequence (DNA): TGTGCCAGCAGCCCCGGACGGAGCACGCATACGCAGTATTTT. Translated, it gives CASSPGRSTHTQYF.